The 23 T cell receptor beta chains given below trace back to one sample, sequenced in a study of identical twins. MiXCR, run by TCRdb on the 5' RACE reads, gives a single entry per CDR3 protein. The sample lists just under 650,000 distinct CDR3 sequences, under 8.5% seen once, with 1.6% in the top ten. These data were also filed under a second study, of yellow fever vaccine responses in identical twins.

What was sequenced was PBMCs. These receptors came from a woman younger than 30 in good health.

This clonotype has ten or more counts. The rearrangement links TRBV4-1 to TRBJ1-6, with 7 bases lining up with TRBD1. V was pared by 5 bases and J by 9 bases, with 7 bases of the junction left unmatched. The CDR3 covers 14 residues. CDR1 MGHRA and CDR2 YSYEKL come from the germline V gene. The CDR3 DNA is TGCGCCAGCAGCGGTTGGGACAGAGGTTCACCCCTCCACTTT. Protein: CASSGWDRGSPLHF.

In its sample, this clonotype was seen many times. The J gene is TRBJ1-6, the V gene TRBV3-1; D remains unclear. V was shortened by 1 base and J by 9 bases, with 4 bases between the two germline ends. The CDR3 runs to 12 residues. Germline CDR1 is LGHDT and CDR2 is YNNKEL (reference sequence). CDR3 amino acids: CASSQGSSPLHF. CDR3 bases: TGTGCCAGCAGCCAAGGCAGTTCACCCCTCCACTTT.

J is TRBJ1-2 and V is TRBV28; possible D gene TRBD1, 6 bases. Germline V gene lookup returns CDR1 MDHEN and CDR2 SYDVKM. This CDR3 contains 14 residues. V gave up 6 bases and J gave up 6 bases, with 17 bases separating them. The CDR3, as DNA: TGTGCCAGCAGATCCCACGGGGCAGGGGATGGCTACACCTTC. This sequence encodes CASRSHGAGDGYTF.

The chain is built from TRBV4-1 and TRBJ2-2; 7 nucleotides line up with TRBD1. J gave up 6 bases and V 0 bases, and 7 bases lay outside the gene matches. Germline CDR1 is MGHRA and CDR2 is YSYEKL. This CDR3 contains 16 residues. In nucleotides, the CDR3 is TGCGCCAGCAGCCAAGATCCAGGGGGATTCGCCGGGGAGCTGTTTTTT. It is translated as CASSQDPGGFAGELFF.

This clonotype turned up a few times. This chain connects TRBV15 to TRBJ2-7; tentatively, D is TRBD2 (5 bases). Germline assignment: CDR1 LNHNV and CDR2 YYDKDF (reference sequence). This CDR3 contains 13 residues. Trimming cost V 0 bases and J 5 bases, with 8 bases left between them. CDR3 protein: CATSRDAGHEQYF. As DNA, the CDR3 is TGTGCCACCAGCAGAGATGCGGGCCACGAGCAGTACTTC.

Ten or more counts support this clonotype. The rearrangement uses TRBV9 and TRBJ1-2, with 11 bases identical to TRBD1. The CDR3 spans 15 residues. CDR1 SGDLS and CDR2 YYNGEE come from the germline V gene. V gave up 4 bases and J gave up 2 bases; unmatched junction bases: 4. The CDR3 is CASSRGTGGNYGYTF. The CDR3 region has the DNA TGTGCCAGCAGCCGGGGGACAGGGGGAAACTATGGCTACACCTTC.

CDR3 bases: TGCAGTGCTTCGCCCTGGGACTTTCAAGAGACCCAGTACTTC. Translated: CSASPWDFQETQYF. This chain links TRBV20-1 with TRBJ2-5, with D possibly being TRBD2 (6 bases). V was shortened by 5 bases and J by 2 bases, with 15 bases between the two germline ends. This CDR3 is 14 amino acids long. From germline, CDR1 is DFQATT and CDR2 SNEGSKA (reference sequence).

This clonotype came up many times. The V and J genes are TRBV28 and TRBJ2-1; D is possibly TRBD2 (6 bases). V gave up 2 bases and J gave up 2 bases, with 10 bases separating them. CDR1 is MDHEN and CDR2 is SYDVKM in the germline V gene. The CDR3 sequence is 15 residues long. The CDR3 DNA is TGTGCCAGCAGTTTACCCGGGGGTACCTACAATGAGCAGTTCTTC. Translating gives CASSLPGGTYNEQFF.

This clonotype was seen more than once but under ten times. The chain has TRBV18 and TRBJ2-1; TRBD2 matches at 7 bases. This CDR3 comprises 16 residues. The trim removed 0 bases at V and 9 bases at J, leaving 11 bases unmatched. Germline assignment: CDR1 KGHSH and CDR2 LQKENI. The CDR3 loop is CASSPPVAGAYGEQFF. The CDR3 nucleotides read TGTGCCAGCTCACCACCCGTGGCGGGAGCATACGGTGAGCAGTTCTTC.

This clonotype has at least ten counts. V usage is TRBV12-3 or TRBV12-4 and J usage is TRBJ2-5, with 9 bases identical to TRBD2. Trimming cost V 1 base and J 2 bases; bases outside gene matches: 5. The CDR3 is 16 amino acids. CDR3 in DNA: TGTGCCAGCAGTTTAGGGCTAGCGGGGACTCAAGAGACCCAGTACTTC. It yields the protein CASSLGLAGTQETQYF.

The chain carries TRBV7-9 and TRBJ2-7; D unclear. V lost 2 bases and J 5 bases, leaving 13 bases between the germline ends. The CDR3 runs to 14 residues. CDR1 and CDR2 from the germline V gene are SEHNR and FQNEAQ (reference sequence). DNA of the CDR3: TGTGCCAGCAGCTTAACCCCTAGGAGTCACGAGCAGTACGTC. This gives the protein CASSLTPRSHEQYV.

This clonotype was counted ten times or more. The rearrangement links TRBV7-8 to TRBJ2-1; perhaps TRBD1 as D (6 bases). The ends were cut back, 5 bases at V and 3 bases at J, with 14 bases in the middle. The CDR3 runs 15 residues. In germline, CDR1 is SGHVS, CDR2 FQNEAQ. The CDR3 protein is CASSPPGTRYNEQFF. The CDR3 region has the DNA TGTGCCAGCAGCCCCCCGGGGACACGCTACAATGAGCAGTTCTTC. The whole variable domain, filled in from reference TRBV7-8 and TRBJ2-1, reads GAGVSQSPRYKVAKRGQDVALRCDPISGHVSLFWYQQALGQGPEFLTYFQNEAQLDKSGLPSDRFFAERPEGSVSTLKIQRTQQEDSAVYLCASSPPGTRYNEQFFGPGTRLTVL.

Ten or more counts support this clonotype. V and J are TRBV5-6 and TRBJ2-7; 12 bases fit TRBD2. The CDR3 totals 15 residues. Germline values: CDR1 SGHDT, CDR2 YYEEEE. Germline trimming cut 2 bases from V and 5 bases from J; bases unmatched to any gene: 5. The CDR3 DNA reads TGTGCCAGCAGCTTAATACTAGCGGGAGGAGACGAGCAGTACTTC. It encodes CASSLILAGGDEQYF.

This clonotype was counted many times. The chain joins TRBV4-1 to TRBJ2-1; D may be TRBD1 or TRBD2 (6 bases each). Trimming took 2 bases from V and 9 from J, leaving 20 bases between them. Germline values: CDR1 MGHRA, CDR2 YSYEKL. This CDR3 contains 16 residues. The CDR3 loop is CASSQIRLRGELEQFF. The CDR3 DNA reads TGCGCCAGCAGCCAAATCCGCCTTAGGGGGGAACTTGAGCAGTTCTTC.

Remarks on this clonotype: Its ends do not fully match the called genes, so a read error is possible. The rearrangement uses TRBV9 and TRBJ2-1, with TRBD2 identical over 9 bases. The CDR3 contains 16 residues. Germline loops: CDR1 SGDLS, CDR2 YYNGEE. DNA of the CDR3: TGTGCCATCGGCCCTCGGCTAGCGGGATGGGTCAAGCAGTCGCTCTTC. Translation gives CAIGPRLAGWVKQSLF.

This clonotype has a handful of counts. The CDR3 DNA sequence: TGTGCCAGCAGCGTAGCCCCCGGGGAGCTGTTTTTT. Its translation: CASSVAPGELFF. The chain has TRBV9 and TRBJ2-2; D unresolved. The V end was cut by 0 bases, the J end by 6 bases, with 3 bases between. This CDR3 is built from 12 residues. Germline V lookup: CDR1 SGDLS, CDR2 YYNGEE.

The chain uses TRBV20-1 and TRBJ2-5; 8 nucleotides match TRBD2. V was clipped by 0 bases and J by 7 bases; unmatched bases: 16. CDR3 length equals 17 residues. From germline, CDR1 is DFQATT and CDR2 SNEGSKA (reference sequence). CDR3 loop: CSARDSLGAGGLGTQYF. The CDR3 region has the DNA TGCAGTGCTAGAGATTCCCTCGGGGCGGGGGGCCTCGGGACCCAGTACTTC.

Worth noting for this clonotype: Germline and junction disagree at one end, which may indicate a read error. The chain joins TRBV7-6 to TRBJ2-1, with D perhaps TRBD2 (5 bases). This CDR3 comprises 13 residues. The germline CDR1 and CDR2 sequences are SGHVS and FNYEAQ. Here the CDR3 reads CASTLEGVGEQFF. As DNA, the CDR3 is TGTGCCAGCACCTTAGAGGGAGTTGGTGAGCAGTTCTTC.

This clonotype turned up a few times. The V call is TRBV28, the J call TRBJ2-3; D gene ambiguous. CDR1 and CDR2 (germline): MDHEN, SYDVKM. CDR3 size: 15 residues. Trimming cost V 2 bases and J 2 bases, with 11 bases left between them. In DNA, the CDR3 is TGTGCCAGCAGTTTACGCACAGTGTACACAGATACGCAGTATTTT. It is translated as CASSLRTVYTDTQYF. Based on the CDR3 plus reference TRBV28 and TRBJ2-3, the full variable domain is DVKVTQSSRYLVKRTGEKVFLECVQDMDHENMFWYRQDPGLGLRLIYFSYDVKMKEKGDIPEGYSVSREKKERFSLILESASTNQTSMYLCASSLRTVYTDTQYFGPGTRLTVL.

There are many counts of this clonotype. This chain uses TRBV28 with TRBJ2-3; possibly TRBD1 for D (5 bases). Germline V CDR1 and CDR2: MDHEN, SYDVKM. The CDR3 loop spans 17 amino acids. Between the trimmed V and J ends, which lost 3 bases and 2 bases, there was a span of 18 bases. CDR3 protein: CASSFQGWVWITDTQYF. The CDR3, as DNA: TGTGCCAGCAGTTTTCAGGGTTGGGTTTGGATCACAGATACGCAGTATTTT.

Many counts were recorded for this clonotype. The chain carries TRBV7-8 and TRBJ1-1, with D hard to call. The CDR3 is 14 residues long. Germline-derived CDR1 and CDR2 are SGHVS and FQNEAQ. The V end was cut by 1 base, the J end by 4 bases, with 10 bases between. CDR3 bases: TGTGCCAGCAGCTTAGGTGGAGGGAGCACTGAAGCTTTCTTT. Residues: CASSLGGGSTEAFF.

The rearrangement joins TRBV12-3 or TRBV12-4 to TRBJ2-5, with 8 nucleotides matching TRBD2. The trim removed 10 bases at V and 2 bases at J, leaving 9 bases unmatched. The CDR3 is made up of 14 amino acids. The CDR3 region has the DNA TGTGCCACAGGGACTAGTTCGGAGCAAGAGACCCAGTACTTC. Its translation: CATGTSSEQETQYF.

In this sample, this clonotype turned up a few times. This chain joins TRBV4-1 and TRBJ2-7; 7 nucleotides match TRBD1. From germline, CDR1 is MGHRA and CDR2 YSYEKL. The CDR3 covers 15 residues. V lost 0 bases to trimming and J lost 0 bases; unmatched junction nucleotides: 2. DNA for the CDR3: TGCGCCAGCAGCCAAGAGGACAGGCCCTCCTACGAGCAGTACTTC. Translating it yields CASSQEDRPSYEQYF.